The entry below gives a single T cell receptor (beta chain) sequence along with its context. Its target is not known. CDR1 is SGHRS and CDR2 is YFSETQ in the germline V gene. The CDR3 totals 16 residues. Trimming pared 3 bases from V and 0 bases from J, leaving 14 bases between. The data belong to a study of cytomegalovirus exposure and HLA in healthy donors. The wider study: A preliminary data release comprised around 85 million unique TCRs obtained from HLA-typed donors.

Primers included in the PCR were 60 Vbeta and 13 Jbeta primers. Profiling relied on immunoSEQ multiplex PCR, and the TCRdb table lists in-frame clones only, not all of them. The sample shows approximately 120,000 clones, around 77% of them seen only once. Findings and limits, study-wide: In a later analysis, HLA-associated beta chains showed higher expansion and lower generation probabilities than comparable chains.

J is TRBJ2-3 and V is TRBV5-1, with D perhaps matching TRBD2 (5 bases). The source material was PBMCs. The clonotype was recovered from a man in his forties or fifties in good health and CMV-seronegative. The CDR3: CASSWESGSSTDTQYF. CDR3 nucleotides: TGCGCCAGCAGCTGGGAGAGCGGAAGCAGCACAGATACGCAGTATTTT. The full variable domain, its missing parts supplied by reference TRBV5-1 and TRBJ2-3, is KAGVTQTPRYLIKTRGQQVTLSCSPISGHRSVSWYQQTPGQGLQFLFEYFSETQRNKGNFPGRFSGRQFSNSRSEMNVSTLELGDSALYLCASSWESGSSTDTQYFGPGTRLTVL.